This T cell receptor beta chain emerged from a study of PD-1 blockade in classical Hodgkin lymphoma. Broader study findings: In CD4+ cells, TCR diversity went up significantly by C4D1, but in CD8+ cells it did not. Newly diagnosed patients reportedly trailed healthy donors in baseline TCR diversity.

As for this clone: Its antigen is unknown.

The ends were cut back, 4 bases at V and 4 bases at J, with 14 bases in the middle. This CDR3 contains 15 residues. Per the germline V gene, CDR1 is MNHNS and CDR2 is SASEGT. Time point of the sample: cycle 4 day 1 (C4D1), after 5 to 7 weeks of nivolumab. All the patients suffered relapse after autologous stem cell transplantation, and brentuximab vedotin exposure differed. Best outcomes ranged across complete response, partial response and progressive disease. The protocol was immunoSEQ multiplex PCR, while the TCRdb copy is restricted to in-frame clones and leaves out a portion. The profile shows roughly 48,000 clones, around nine tenths of them singletons.

This sequence originates from a human donor with classical Hodgkin lymphoma. The chain joins TRBV6-1 to TRBJ1-3; a possible D gene is TRBD1 (5 bases). The starting material was peripheral blood mononuclear cells (PBMCs), obtained before the fourth cycle of nivolumab. CDR3 sequence reads: CASSVGQGPGNTIYF. The CDR3 nucleotides read TGTGCCAGCAGTGTAGGTCAGGGTCCGGGAAACACCATATATTTT.